The 21 T cell receptor beta chains below all came from one sample that was sequenced in a study of blood T cell repertoires in COVID-19. Only in-frame clones appear in the TCRdb table, and some are missing; sequencing was by immunoSEQ multiplex PCR. The sample has some 260,000 clones; 80% to 90% are singletons. Sequenced input: peripheral blood. These receptor sequences come from a woman between 65 and 79 years old with COVID-19, enrolled during active disease.

The V and J genes are TRBV6-2 or TRBV6-3 and TRBJ1-5; the D gene is possibly TRBD1 (5 bases). This CDR3 region has 13 residues. Trimming removed 4 bases from V and 10 bases from J, with 14 bases in between. Germline CDR1 reads MNHEY; CDR2 reads SVGEGT. In DNA form, the CDR3 reads TGTGCCAGCAGTTCGACAGCGGAGGGTCCCCAGCATTTT. It codes for CASSSTAEGPQHF.

The chain employs TRBV9 and TRBJ2-7, with 8 nucleotides matching TRBD2. From germline, CDR1 is SGDLS and CDR2 YYNGEE. This CDR3 is 14 amino acids long. V gave up 0 bases and J gave up 5 bases; unmatched junction bases: 4. The CDR3 region has the DNA TGTGCCAGCAGCGTAGGGTTAGCGGGAAACGAGCAGTACTTC. Amino acids: CASSVGLAGNEQYF.

The chain carries TRBV28 and TRBJ1-2, with D perhaps TRBD1 (5 bases). V was trimmed by 2 bases and J by 0 bases, leaving 13 bases between them. CDR1 is MDHEN, CDR2 SYDVKM, per germline. CDR3 size: 16 residues. CDR3 loop: CASSLLPGRANYGYTF. DNA for the CDR3: TGTGCCAGCAGTTTACTTCCAGGGCGAGCTAACTATGGCTACACCTTC.

The sample holds one count of this clone. The chain couples TRBV5-4 to TRBJ1-2; D remains ambiguous. Deletions cut 0 bases from V and 2 bases from J, with 11 bases between. Germline V gene lookup returns CDR1 SGHNT and CDR2 YYREEE (reference sequence). The CDR3 is 15 amino acids. This chain's CDR3 is CASSLVRSENYGYTF. The CDR3 DNA is TGTGCCAGCAGCTTGGTACGCTCAGAAAACTATGGCTACACCTTC.

The chain is built from TRBV6-6 and TRBJ1-1, with a possible D match to TRBD1 (6 bases). The V end lost 9 bases, the J end lost 4 bases, and 15 bases lay between the germline ends. CDR1 is MNHNY, CDR2 SVGAGI, per germline (reference sequence). The CDR3 is 13 amino acids. CDR3 loop: CASQTGLFTEAFF. Here the CDR3 DNA reads TGTGCCAGTCAAACAGGGCTGTTCACTGAAGCTTTCTTT.

The chain carries TRBV18 and TRBJ2-3; possibly TRBD1 for D (5 bases). CDR3 length: 15 residues. Trimming cost V 3 bases and J 4 bases, with 14 bases left between them. Germline V gives CDR1 KGHSH, CDR2 LQKENI. The CDR3, as DNA: TGTGCCAGCTCACCCATGCAGGGATCGGCAGATACGCAGTATTTT. Amino acid sequence: CASSPMQGSADTQYF. The variable domain in full, completed from reference TRBV18 and TRBJ2-3, reads NAGVMQNPRHLVRRRGQEARLRCSPMKGHSHVYWYRQLPEEGLKFMVYLQKENIIDESGMPKERFSAEFPKEGPSILRIQQVVRGDSAAYFCASSPMQGSADTQYFGPGTRLTVL.

The chain recombines TRBV7-2 with TRBJ2-2; D not resolved. V was trimmed by 2 bases and J by 6 bases, leaving 7 bases between them. There are 13 residues in the CDR3. The germline CDR1 and CDR2 sequences are SGHTA and FQGNSA. The CDR3 bases are TGTGCCAGCAGCTTAATATGGCCCGGGGAGCTGTTTTTT. This codes for CASSLIWPGELFF.

The J gene is TRBJ2-5, the V gene TRBV5-1, with 8 bases identical to TRBD1. Germline V gives CDR1 SGHRS, CDR2 YFSETQ. Unmatched junction bases numbered 6, after V lost 3 bases and J lost 5 bases. The CDR3 extends over 14 amino acids. The chain's CDR3 is CASSSAGGLETQYF. CDR3 DNA sequence: TGCGCCAGCAGCTCGGCAGGGGGCCTGGAGACCCAGTACTTC.

The rearrangement joins TRBV7-9 to TRBJ1-1; 7 nucleotides agree with TRBD1. The CDR3 length is 13 residues. Germline CDR1 and CDR2: SEHNR and FQNEAQ (reference sequence). The V segment lost 7 bases and the J segment 1 base; nucleotides outside the gene matches: 3. CDR3 loop: CASTQGGNTEAFF. The CDR3 DNA is TGTGCCAGCACCCAGGGGGGGAACACTGAAGCTTTCTTT.

This chain uses TRBV12-3 or TRBV12-4 with TRBJ1-2, with 10 positions matching TRBD1. V dropped 7 bases and J dropped 6; count of bases not matched to a gene: 5. There are 13 residues in the CDR3. CDR3 in amino acids: CASTRQGAHGYTF. CDR3 bases: TGTGCCAGCACCCGACAGGGGGCGCATGGCTACACCTTC.

The J gene is TRBJ1-2, the V gene TRBV9, with D hard to call. The CDR3 is 15 residues long. From germline, CDR1 is SGDLS and CDR2 YYNGEE. Trimming shortened V by 4 bases and J by 0 bases, and 13 bases separated the two germline ends. The CDR3 bases are TGTGCCAGCAGCTACCGACCCGGAGCTAACTATGGCTACACCTTC. It translates to CASSYRPGANYGYTF.

The CDR3 is CASSFRLAGVNEQFF. Written as DNA, the CDR3 is TGTGCCAGCAGTTTCCGGCTAGCGGGAGTAAATGAGCAGTTCTTC. The genes are TRBV28 and TRBJ2-1, with TRBD2 matching 10 bases. Germline V gene sequence: CDR1 MDHEN, CDR2 SYDVKM. The CDR3 is 15 residues long. The V segment lost 3 bases and the J segment 7 bases; nucleotides outside the gene matches: 6.

The rearrangement links TRBV4-1 to TRBJ1-5; D gene unclear. The CDR3 consists of 14 residues. CDR1 and CDR2 from the germline V gene are MGHRA and YSYEKL. Trimming took off 5 bases at V and 5 bases at J, with 13 bases between the two ends. CDR3 bases: TGCGCCAGCAGCGAAGTGACACTTGATCAGCCCCAGCATTTT. It specifies CASSEVTLDQPQHF.

The J gene is TRBJ2-6, the V gene TRBV6-5, with D hard to call. The V end was cut by 6 bases, the J end by 4 bases, with 10 bases between. CDR1 is MNHEY and CDR2 is SVGAGI in the germline V gene. The CDR3 has 14 amino acids. The CDR3 spells CASSSATGANVLTF. In nucleotides, the CDR3 is TGTGCCAGCAGCAGCGCTACGGGGGCCAACGTCCTGACTTTC.

The gene calls are TRBV6-4 and TRBJ2-7; 7 nucleotides agree with TRBD1. Per the germline V gene, CDR1 is MRHNA and CDR2 is SNTAGT. This CDR3 spans 14 amino acids. Trimming cost V 7 bases and J 2 bases; bases outside gene matches: 8. The CDR3 DNA sequence: TGTGCCAGCACTTCCCGGGACAGAGCCTACGAGCAGTACTTC. Residues: CASTSRDRAYEQYF.

CDR3 region: CASSEYWRTSGIAQETQYF. The CDR3 nucleotides are TGTGCCAGCAGTGAATATTGGAGGACTAGCGGGATAGCCCAAGAGACCCAGTACTTC. The chain recombines TRBV6-1 with TRBJ2-5; 12 bases match TRBD2. The trim removed 2 bases at V and 1 base at J, leaving 11 bases unmatched. The germline CDR1 and CDR2 sequences are MNHNS and SASEGT. This CDR3 contains 19 residues.

The CDR3 DNA follows: TGTGCCAGCAGCTCTCAGCACGGGGGGGAGTACGAGCAGTACTTC. Translated, it gives CASSSQHGGEYEQYF. The V gene is TRBV7-8, the J gene TRBJ2-7; TRBD2 matches 8 bases. The V gene's germline CDR1 is SGHVS and CDR2 FQNEAQ. This CDR3 contains 15 residues. V gave up 4 bases and J gave up 4 bases; unmatched junction bases: 9.

Note on this clone: At one boundary the junction diverges from the germline segment, which might be a read error. The rearrangement uses TRBV3-1 (or the pseudogene TRBV3-2) and TRBJ2-7, with 7 positions matching TRBD1. CDR1 and CDR2 from the germline V gene are LGHDT and YNNKEL (reference sequence). The CDR3 length is 15 residues. CDR3 protein: CASSQFLSGGYEQYF. DNA for the CDR3: TGTGCCAGTAGCCAGTTCCTCTCAGGGGGCTACGAGCAGTACTTC.

V usage is TRBV18 and J usage is TRBJ2-1, with D possibly being TRBD1 (5 bases). V lost 3 bases and J lost 5, with 5 bases in between. The CDR3 loop spans 12 amino acids. Germline V gives CDR1 KGHSH, CDR2 LQKENI. CDR3 sequence reads: CASSPTDNEQFF. The CDR3 nucleotides are TGTGCCAGCTCACCGACAGACAATGAGCAGTTCTTC.

V usage is TRBV19 and J usage is TRBJ2-7; 8 positions agree with TRBD2. Germline V gene data show CDR1 as LNHDA and CDR2 as SQIVND (reference sequence). The CDR3 covers 14 residues. V was pared by 2 bases and J by 7 bases, with 7 bases of the junction left unmatched. This CDR3 reads CASSISGSSWEQYF. In DNA, the CDR3 is TGTGCCAGTAGTATAAGCGGGAGTTCGTGGGAGCAGTACTTC.

Here the CDR3 DNA reads TGCGCCAGCAGCCAAGATGGAGAGGCTAGCGGGAGTCAAGATACGCAGTATTTT. It is translated as CASSQDGEASGSQDTQYF. V usage is TRBV4-3 and J usage is TRBJ2-3, with 10 nucleotides matching TRBD2. The germline V gene has CDR1 LGHNA and CDR2 YSLEER. V was clipped by 0 bases and J by 5 bases; unmatched bases: 11. The CDR3 is made up of 18 amino acids.